This T cell receptor (beta chain) was sequenced during a study of sequential checkpoint blockade in melanoma. On the study more broadly: Maintenance nivolumab came after either treatment sequence. Study-wide findings and caveats: Clinical benefit was about 30 times likelier when tumor T-cell fraction and clonality increased.

Produced via immunoSEQ multiplex PCR; TCRdb's table is partial and in-frame only. The sample holds around 6,200 clones; about 25% are singletons and the top ten take more than 7%. From germline, CDR1 is SGDLS and CDR2 YYNGEE. The CDR3 extends over 16 amino acids. V shed 4 bases, J shed 6 bases, and the junction held 9 bases outside the gene matches. In this sample, this clone turned up a few times. Its antigen is not identified. Indicated treatment: randomized to nivolumab then ipilimumab (arm A) or the reverse (arm B). The chain employs TRBV9 and TRBJ2-2; 10 bases align to TRBD2. This sequence was found in a human donor with melanoma. This specimen was tumor tissue (inferred from file names), taken from a patient given nivolumab and ipilimumab in sequence. The CDR3 loop is CASSPGTSVWAGELFF. In DNA form, the CDR3 reads TGTGCCAGCAGCCCCGGGACTAGCGTTTGGGCCGGGGAGCTGTTTTTT.